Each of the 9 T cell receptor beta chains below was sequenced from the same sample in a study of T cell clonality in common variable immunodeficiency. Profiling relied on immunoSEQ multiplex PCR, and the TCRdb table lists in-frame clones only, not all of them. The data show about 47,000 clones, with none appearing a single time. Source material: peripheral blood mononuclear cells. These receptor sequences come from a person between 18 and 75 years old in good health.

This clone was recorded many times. The CDR3 DNA, read in part, is TGTGCCAGCAGTGATAACAGGCTAACCTCTGGAAACACC. This translates into CASSDNRLTSGNT. The whole CDR3 region reads CASSDNRLTSGNTIYF. The chain joins TRBV6-1 to TRBJ1-3; D perhaps matches TRBD1 (5 bases). The CDR3 end lies 3 residues beyond the end of the read and is filled in from the germline J gene. This CDR3 region has 16 residues. Per germline, CDR1 MNHNS and CDR2 SASEGT. V lost 3 bases, J lost 0 bases, and 12 bases lay in between.

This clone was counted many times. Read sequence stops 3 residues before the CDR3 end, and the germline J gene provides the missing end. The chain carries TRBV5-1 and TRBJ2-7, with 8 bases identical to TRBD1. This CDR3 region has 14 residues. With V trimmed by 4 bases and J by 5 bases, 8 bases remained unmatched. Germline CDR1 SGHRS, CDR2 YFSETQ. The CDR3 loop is CASSQGQGRDEQYF. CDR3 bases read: TGCGCCAGCAGCCAAGGACAGGGTCGCGACGAG.

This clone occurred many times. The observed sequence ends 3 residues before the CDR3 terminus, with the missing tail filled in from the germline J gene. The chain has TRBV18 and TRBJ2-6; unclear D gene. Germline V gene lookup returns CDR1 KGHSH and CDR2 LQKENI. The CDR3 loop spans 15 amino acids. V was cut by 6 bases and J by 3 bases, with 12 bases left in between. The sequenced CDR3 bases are TGTGCCAGCTCCCCCCAGTTGAGTGGGGCCAACGTC. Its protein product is CASSPQLSGANV. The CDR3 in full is CASSPQLSGANVLTF.

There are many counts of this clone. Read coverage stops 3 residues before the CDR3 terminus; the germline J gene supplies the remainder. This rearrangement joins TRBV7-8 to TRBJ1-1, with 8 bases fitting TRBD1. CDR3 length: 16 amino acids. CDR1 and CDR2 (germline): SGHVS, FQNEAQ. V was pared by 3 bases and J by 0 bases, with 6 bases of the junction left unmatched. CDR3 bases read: TGTGCCAGCAGCTTTAACAGGGGGGCCCTGAACACTGAA. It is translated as CASSFNRGALNTE. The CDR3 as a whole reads CASSFNRGALNTEAFF.

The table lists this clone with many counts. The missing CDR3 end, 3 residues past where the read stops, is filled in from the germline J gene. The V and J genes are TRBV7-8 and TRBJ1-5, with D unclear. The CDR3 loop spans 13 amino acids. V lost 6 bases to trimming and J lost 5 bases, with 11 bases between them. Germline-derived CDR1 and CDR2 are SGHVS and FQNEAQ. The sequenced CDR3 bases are TGTGCCAGCAGTCTCCGGGGAGATCAGCCC. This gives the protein CASSLRGDQP. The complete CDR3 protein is CASSLRGDQPQHF.

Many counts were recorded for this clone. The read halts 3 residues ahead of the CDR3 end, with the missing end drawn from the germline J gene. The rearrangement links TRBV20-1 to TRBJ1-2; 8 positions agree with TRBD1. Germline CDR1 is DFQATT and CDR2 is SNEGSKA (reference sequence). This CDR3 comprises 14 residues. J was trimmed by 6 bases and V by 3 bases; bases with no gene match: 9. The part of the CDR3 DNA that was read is TGCAGTGCTAGGGCGGGGCAGGGGGCTAATGGC. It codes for CSARAGQGANG. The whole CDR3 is CSARAGQGANGYTF.

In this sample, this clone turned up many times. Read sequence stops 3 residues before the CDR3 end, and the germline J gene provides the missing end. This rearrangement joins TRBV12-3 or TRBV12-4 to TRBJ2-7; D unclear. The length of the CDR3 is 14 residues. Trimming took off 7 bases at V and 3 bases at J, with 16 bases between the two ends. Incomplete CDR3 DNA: TGTGCCAGCACCCCAGGTGACGGAAGCTACGAG. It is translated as CASTPGDGSYE. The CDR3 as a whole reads CASTPGDGSYEQYF.

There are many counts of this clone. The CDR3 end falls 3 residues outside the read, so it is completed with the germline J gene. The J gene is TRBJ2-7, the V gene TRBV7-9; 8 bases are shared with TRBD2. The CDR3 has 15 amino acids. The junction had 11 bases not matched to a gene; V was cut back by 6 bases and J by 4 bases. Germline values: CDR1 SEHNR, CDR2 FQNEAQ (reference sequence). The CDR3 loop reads CASSTGGGPNYEQYF. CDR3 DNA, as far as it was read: TGTGCCAGCAGTACGGGAGGGGGACCTAATTACGAG.

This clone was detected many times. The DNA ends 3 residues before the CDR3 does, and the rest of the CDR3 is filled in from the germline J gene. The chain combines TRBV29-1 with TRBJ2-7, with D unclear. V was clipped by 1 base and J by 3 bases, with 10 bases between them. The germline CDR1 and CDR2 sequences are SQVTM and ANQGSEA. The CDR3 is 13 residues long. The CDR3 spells CSVEGAPDYEQYF. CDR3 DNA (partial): TGCAGCGTTGAAGGGGCACCCGACTACGAG.